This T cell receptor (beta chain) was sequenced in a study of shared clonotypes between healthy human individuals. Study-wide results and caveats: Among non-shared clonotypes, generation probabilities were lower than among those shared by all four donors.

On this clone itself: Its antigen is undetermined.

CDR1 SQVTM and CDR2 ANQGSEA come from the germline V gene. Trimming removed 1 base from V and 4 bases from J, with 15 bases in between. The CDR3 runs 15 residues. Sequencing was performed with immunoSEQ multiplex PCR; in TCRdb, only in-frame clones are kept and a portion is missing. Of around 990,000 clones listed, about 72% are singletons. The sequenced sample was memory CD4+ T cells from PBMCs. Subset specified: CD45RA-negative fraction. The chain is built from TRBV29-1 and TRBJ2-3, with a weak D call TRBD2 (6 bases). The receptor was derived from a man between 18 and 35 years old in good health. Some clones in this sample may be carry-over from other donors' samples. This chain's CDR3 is CSVEGPRESADTQYF. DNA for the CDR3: TGCAGCGTTGAAGGGCCCCGGGAGTCCGCAGATACGCAGTATTTT.